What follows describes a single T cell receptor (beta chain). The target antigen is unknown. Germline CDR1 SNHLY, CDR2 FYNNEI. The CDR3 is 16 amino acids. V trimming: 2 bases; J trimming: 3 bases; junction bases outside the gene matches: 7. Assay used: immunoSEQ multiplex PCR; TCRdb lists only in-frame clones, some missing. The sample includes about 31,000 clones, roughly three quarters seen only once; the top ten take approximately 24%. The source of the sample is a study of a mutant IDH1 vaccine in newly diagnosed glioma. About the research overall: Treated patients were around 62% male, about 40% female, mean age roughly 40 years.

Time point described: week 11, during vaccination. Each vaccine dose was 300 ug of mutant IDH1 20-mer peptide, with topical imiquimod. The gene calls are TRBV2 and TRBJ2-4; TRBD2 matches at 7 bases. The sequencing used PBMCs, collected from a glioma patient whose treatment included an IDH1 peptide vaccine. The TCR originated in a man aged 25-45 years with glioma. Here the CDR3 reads CASSELKGRVKNIQYF. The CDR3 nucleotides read TGTGCCAGCAGTGAATTGAAAGGGAGGGTCAAAAACATTCAGTACTTC.